This T cell receptor beta chain is drawn from a study of T cells in Graves' hyperthyroidism and ophthalmopathy. Across the whole study: Peripheral blood draws took place at initial diagnosis, ahead of any treatment. Study-wide points: Most clonotypes expanded in the thyroid (above 0.001) were also present in blood.

CDR3 length: 14 residues. V was pared by 0 bases and J by 3 bases, with 5 bases of the junction left unmatched. Germline V gene lookup returns CDR1 DFQATT and CDR2 SNEGSKA (reference sequence). Patients aged 18 to 65 with hyperthyroidism were newly diagnosed, with duration under 2 months. Thyroid ultrasound, orbital computed tomography, clinical symptoms, and serum thyroxine and TRAb underpinned diagnoses. There are many counts of this clonotype. The antigen is not known. Using RNA transcripts as the source, TCR beta CDR3 regions were amplified. The TCR CDR3 was amplified in a first-round RT-PCR using the HTBI primer set. TCRdb analysed the multiplex PCR reads with MiXCR anew, one entry per CDR3 protein. The sample lists around 420,000 distinct CDR3 sequences; approximately 15% were seen once.

This receptor was taken from a woman between 18 and 29 years old with Graves' hyperthyroidism. The sample taken for sequencing was blood. V usage is TRBV20-1 and J usage is TRBJ2-7; 7 bases map to TRBD2. The CDR3 loop reads CSARDLGGGYEQYF. The CDR3 DNA follows: TGCAGTGCTAGAGATCTGGGGGGGGGCTACGAGCAGTACTTC.